What follows is one T cell receptor (beta chain) and its context. The authors prepared the TCRbeta library with unique molecular identifiers. TCRdb called the PCR reads again in MiXCR, with one record for every CDR3 protein. The sample lists around 680,000 distinct CDR3 sequences; around 17% were seen once. This CDR3 comprises 13 residues. V lost 6 bases and J lost 1, with 12 bases in between. The germline V gene encodes CDR1 DFQATT and CDR2 SNEGSKA (reference sequence). The source of the sample is a study of T-cell reconstitution after alpha-beta-depleted transplantation in children. This chain connects TRBV20-1 to TRBJ2-5; tentatively, D is TRBD2 (5 bases). Sequencing used PBMCs from the stem cell graft donor, obtained from the stem cell graft. This clonotype was obtained from a human donor who donated a stem cell graft to a child with acute myeloid leukemia. The DNA of the CDR3 is TGCAGTGCCGAGAAGGACTCCCAAGAGACCCAGTACTTC. As protein: CSAEKDSQETQYF.